The entry below describes one T cell receptor (beta chain). Via MiXCR, TCRdb re-called the 5' RACE reads, giving one row per CDR3 protein. This table has some 100,000 distinct CDR3 sequences, approximately 15% appearing once. This entry is derived from a study of T cells of healthy individuals. Germline V gene data show CDR1 as SGDLS and CDR2 as YYNGEE. The J segment lost 3 bases and the V segment lost 3 bases, leaving 4 bases of the junction unmatched. This CDR3 is 15 amino acids long. The TCR was taken from a human donor in good health. V gene TRBV9 combines with J gene TRBJ2-3, with 10 bases fitting TRBD2. The CDR3 loop reads CASSALTSGTDTQYF. The CDR3 DNA follows: TGTGCCAGCAGCGCTTTGACTAGCGGGACAGATACGCAGTATTTT.